A selection of T cell receptor beta chains follows, all from one sample in a study of tumor-infiltrating lymphocytes in primary liver carcinoma. TCRdb called the multiplex PCR reads again in MiXCR, with one record for every CDR3 protein. The table includes approximately 320,000 distinct CDR3 sequences, roughly three fifths detected once. The sample consisted of peripheral blood. The receptors originated from a woman younger than 45 with primary liver carcinoma and hepatitis B virus infection. Both conserved end residues are part of each CDR3. Fields, in order: D gene, J gene, V gene, clone size, CDR3 DNA, CDR3 protein. A D gene is named only where the DNA matches it firmly. A row's size may be missing; if present it is once, few, many or a size class.

d_gene: .; j_gene: TRBJ1-2; v_gene: TRBV29-1; abundance: many; CDR3nt: TGCAGCGTTGGCCAGGTTCTTGGCTACACCTTC; CDR3aa: CSVGQVLGYTF
d_gene: .; j_gene: TRBJ1-1; v_gene: TRBV12-3/TRBV12-4; abundance: many; CDR3nt: TGTGCCAGCAGCCCCTCTCAGAGACCGAACACTGAAGCTTTCTTT; CDR3aa: CASSPSQRPNTEAFF
d_gene: .; j_gene: TRBJ2-3; v_gene: TRBV5-4; abundance: .; CDR3nt: TGTGCCAGCAGCTCAGCCTTAACTAGGACATTAGATTCGCAGTATTTT; CDR3aa: CASSSALTRTLDSQYF
d_gene: TRBD2; j_gene: TRBJ2-1; v_gene: TRBV7-9; abundance: .; CDR3nt: TGTGCCAGCAGTTCTAGCGGGCTAATGCACGGTGAGCAGTTCTTC; CDR3aa: CASSSSGLMHGEQFF
d_gene: .; j_gene: TRBJ2-1; v_gene: TRBV28; abundance: .; CDR3nt: TGTACCAGCAGTTCCTGGGATCGCGATATTAATGAGCAGTTCTTC; CDR3aa: CTSSSWDRDINEQFF
d_gene: .; j_gene: TRBJ2-7; v_gene: TRBV12-5; abundance: few; CDR3nt: TGTGCTAGTGGTTTGGAGGGTGGATCCTACGAGCAGTACTTC; CDR3aa: CASGLEGGSYEQYF
d_gene: .; j_gene: TRBJ1-1; v_gene: TRBV11-2; abundance: .; CDR3nt: TGTGCCAGCAGCATATACGGGGAGCCTGAAGCTTTCTTC; CDR3aa: CASSIYGEPEAFF
d_gene: .; j_gene: TRBJ2-6; v_gene: TRBV10-3; abundance: .; CDR3nt: TGTGCCATCAGTGACCCAACTGGGGCCAACGTCCTGACTTTC; CDR3aa: CAISDPTGANVLTF
d_gene: .; j_gene: TRBJ1-5; v_gene: TRBV11-2; abundance: .; CDR3nt: TGTGCCAGCAGCTTAAGGTGGGGGTGGGGTCAGCCCCAGCATTTT; CDR3aa: CASSLRWGWGQPQHF
d_gene: TRBD1; j_gene: TRBJ2-1; v_gene: TRBV4-3; abundance: .; CDR3nt: TGCGCCAGCAGTCAAGGAAACCCGGACAGGGGTCGGAGTGAGCAGTTCTTC; CDR3aa: CASSQGNPDRGRSEQFF
d_gene: .; j_gene: TRBJ2-5; v_gene: TRBV28; abundance: .; CDR3nt: TGTGCCAGCAGACAGGGTCTCCAAGAGACCCAGTACTTC; CDR3aa: CASRQGLQETQYF
d_gene: TRBD2; j_gene: TRBJ2-7; v_gene: TRBV11-2; abundance: .; CDR3nt: TGTGCCAGCAGCACCTATATTAGCGGGATCTACGGGCATTACTTC; CDR3aa: CASSTYISGIYGHYF
d_gene: TRBD1; j_gene: TRBJ2-7; v_gene: TRBV28; abundance: .; CDR3nt: TGTGCCAGCAGTTCCCGGGACAGGGGCGCCCACGAGCAGTACTTC; CDR3aa: CASSSRDRGAHEQYF
d_gene: .; j_gene: TRBJ2-1; v_gene: TRBV29-1; abundance: .; CDR3nt: TGCGGCGCTCTCTCTTTATACAATGAGCAGTTCTTC; CDR3aa: CGALSLYNEQFF
d_gene: TRBD1; j_gene: TRBJ2-2; v_gene: TRBV12-3/TRBV12-4; abundance: few; CDR3nt: TGTGCCAGCAGCAGAGGGGGCGGTAGCACCGGGGAGCTGTTTTTT; CDR3aa: CASSRGGGSTGELFF
d_gene: .; j_gene: TRBJ2-7; v_gene: TRBV10-3; abundance: .; CDR3nt: TGTGCCATCAGCGGGCCGGGGAAGCACGAGGAGTACTTC; CDR3aa: CAISGPGKHEEYF
d_gene: .; j_gene: TRBJ2-2; v_gene: TRBV6-5; abundance: .; CDR3nt: TGTGCCAGCAGTTACTCGCTCGCCGGGCTTCCGAACATCGGGGAGCTGTTTTTT; CDR3aa: CASSYSLAGLPNIGELFF
d_gene: .; j_gene: TRBJ1-1; v_gene: TRBV4-1; abundance: many; CDR3nt: TGCGCCAGCAGAGACGAGGTAAACACTGAAGCTTTCTTT; CDR3aa: CASRDEVNTEAFF
d_gene: .; j_gene: TRBJ1-2; v_gene: TRBV7-9; abundance: .; CDR3nt: TGTGCCAGCAGCTTATTGGCCGTAACTAACTATGGCTACACCTTC; CDR3aa: CASSLLAVTNYGYTF
d_gene: .; j_gene: TRBJ2-7; v_gene: TRBV5-6; abundance: many; CDR3nt: TGTGCCAGCAGCTTGACAGACCCCCCCTACGAGCAGTACTTC; CDR3aa: CASSLTDPPYEQYF
d_gene: TRBD1; j_gene: TRBJ1-6; v_gene: TRBV5-1; abundance: once; CDR3nt: TGCGCCAGCAGCCAGGGACAGGGGATTTCACCCCTCCACTTT; CDR3aa: CASSQGQGISPLHF
d_gene: TRBD2; j_gene: TRBJ2-3; v_gene: TRBV4-1; abundance: .; CDR3nt: TGCGCCAGCAGCCACACTGGCCCGGGAGGCTTAAGCACAGATACGCAGTATTTT; CDR3aa: CASSHTGPGGLSTDTQYF
d_gene: .; j_gene: TRBJ1-6; v_gene: TRBV6-5; abundance: few; CDR3nt: TGTGCCAGCAGTTTCCGGGCCGTGGGGAATTCACCCCTCCACTTT; CDR3aa: CASSFRAVGNSPLHF
d_gene: .; j_gene: TRBJ2-1; v_gene: TRBV6-1; abundance: .; CDR3nt: TGTGCCAGCAGCATAACAGGGTTGATAAACAATGAGCAGTTCTTC; CDR3aa: CASSITGLINNEQFF
d_gene: .; j_gene: TRBJ1-5; v_gene: TRBV6-5; abundance: .; CDR3nt: TGTGCCAGCAGGGGGGGAGGAAGGCGTAGCAATCAGCCCCAGCATTTT; CDR3aa: CASRGGGRRSNQPQHF
d_gene: .; j_gene: TRBJ1-2; v_gene: TRBV6-5; abundance: once; CDR3nt: TGTGCCAGCTCTGGTTTGGGGGCCTCAAGGGCCTGGTCTGGCTACACCTTT; CDR3aa: CASSGLGASRAWSGYTF
d_gene: .; j_gene: TRBJ1-2; v_gene: TRBV28; abundance: few; CDR3nt: TGTGCTAGCAGTTCCAGGGACTCATACACCTTC; CDR3aa: CASSSRDSYTF
d_gene: .; j_gene: TRBJ2-7; v_gene: TRBV6-5; abundance: .; CDR3nt: TGTGTCAACAGTTACAAGGACAGCAGCTCCTACGAGCTGTACTTC; CDR3aa: CVNSYKDSSSYELYF
d_gene: TRBD1; j_gene: TRBJ2-1; v_gene: TRBV11-2; abundance: .; CDR3nt: TGTGCCAGGAGCACGGGACAGGCCGAGCTGTTCTTC; CDR3aa: CARSTGQAELFF
d_gene: .; j_gene: TRBJ1-2; v_gene: TRBV28; abundance: .; CDR3nt: TGTGCCAGCAGCTCCAGCCTTTATAACTATGGCTACACCTTC; CDR3aa: CASSSSLYNYGYTF
d_gene: .; j_gene: TRBJ1-2; v_gene: TRBV6-1; abundance: .; CDR3nt: TGTGCCAGCAGTGAAGTTAGATGGTCGGGGGACTATGGCTACACCTTC; CDR3aa: CASSEVRWSGDYGYTF
d_gene: TRBD2; j_gene: TRBJ2-5; v_gene: TRBV7-9; abundance: .; CDR3nt: TGTGCCAGCAGCACAGCGGGGGGCCAAGAGACCCAGTACTTC; CDR3aa: CASSTAGGQETQYF
d_gene: TRBD2; j_gene: TRBJ2-1; v_gene: TRBV29-1; abundance: .; CDR3nt: TGCAGCGTTGAAGATTCACTAGCGGGAGGGCTCGATGAGAAGTTCTTC; CDR3aa: CSVEDSLAGGLDEKFF
d_gene: .; j_gene: TRBJ2-1; v_gene: TRBV12-3/TRBV12-4; abundance: .; CDR3nt: TGTGCCAGTAGTTCCTCTACTAGACTAATTTACTATGAGCAGTTCTTC; CDR3aa: CASSSSTRLIYYEQFF
d_gene: TRBD2; j_gene: TRBJ2-1; v_gene: TRBV30; abundance: few; CDR3nt: TGTGCCTGGAGCGGACGACTAGCGGGCCCGCAGTTCTTC; CDR3aa: CAWSGRLAGPQFF
d_gene: .; j_gene: TRBJ1-1; v_gene: TRBV12-3/TRBV12-4; abundance: few; CDR3nt: TGTGCCAGCAGTTTGATTGGCAACACTGAAGCTTTCTTT; CDR3aa: CASSLIGNTEAFF
d_gene: .; j_gene: TRBJ2-5; v_gene: TRBV4-3; abundance: many; CDR3nt: TGCGCCAGCAGCCAAGATATCGCAGGGCAAGAGACCCAGTACTTC; CDR3aa: CASSQDIAGQETQYF
d_gene: .; j_gene: TRBJ1-1; v_gene: TRBV12-3/TRBV12-4; abundance: .; CDR3nt: TGTGCCAGCAGAGGGCTGCAGGGTAAGAAGACTGAAGCTTTCTTT; CDR3aa: CASRGLQGKKTEAFF
d_gene: TRBD1; j_gene: TRBJ1-5; v_gene: TRBV28; abundance: .; CDR3nt: TGTGCCAGCAGTTTCGACAGGGGCTGGCAGCCCCAGCATTTT; CDR3aa: CASSFDRGWQPQHF
d_gene: TRBD1; j_gene: TRBJ1-4; v_gene: TRBV4-1; abundance: many; CDR3nt: TGCGCCAGCAGCCAAGATGGGACAGGGGATAATGAAAAACTGTTTTTT; CDR3aa: CASSQDGTGDNEKLFF
d_gene: TRBD2; j_gene: TRBJ2-3; v_gene: TRBV30; abundance: .; CDR3nt: TGTGCCTATTCCGGGACTATCAGCACAGATACGCAGTATTTT; CDR3aa: CAYSGTISTDTQYF
d_gene: TRBD2; j_gene: TRBJ2-1; v_gene: TRBV2; abundance: .; CDR3nt: TGTGCCAGCATAGATAAGACTAGCGGGAGACCTGAGCAGTTCTTC; CDR3aa: CASIDKTSGRPEQFF
d_gene: .; j_gene: TRBJ2-7; v_gene: TRBV19; abundance: .; CDR3nt: TGTGCCAGTAGCCGTCTCCTGGGTGAGCAGTACTTC; CDR3aa: CASSRLLGEQYF
d_gene: .; j_gene: TRBJ1-6; v_gene: TRBV6-6; abundance: few; CDR3nt: TGTGCCAGCAGTTACTCGGGGCAGGGCTATAATTCACCCCTCCACTTT; CDR3aa: CASSYSGQGYNSPLHF
d_gene: .; j_gene: TRBJ1-3; v_gene: TRBV14; abundance: few; CDR3nt: TGTGCCAGCAGCCAACAAAAAAGCCGTGCTGGAAACACCATATATTTT; CDR3aa: CASSQQKSRAGNTIYF